These 15 T cell receptor beta chains share one sample of origin, sequenced in a study of T cell changes during pregnancy in multiple sclerosis. Sequencing used immunoSEQ multiplex PCR; TCRdb keeps in-frame clones, though not all of them. Among 55,000 to 85,000 clones listed, around 90% were seen once. Source: peripheral blood, taken in the second trimester of pregnancy. Receptor source: a female donor with multiple sclerosis, enrolled in a pregnancy study.

J is TRBJ1-2 and V is TRBV6-1; possibly TRBD1 for D (6 bases). The length of the CDR3 is 13 residues. Germline V gene data show CDR1 as MNHNS and CDR2 as SASEGT. V lost 5 bases and J lost 8, with 15 bases in between. The CDR3 DNA reads as TGTGCCAGCAGTAGGGGGATCGTGGAGGGCTACACCTTC. This translates into CASSRGIVEGYTF.

The genes are TRBV27 and TRBJ2-7, with TRBD2 as a possible D gene (6 bases). The germline V gene has CDR1 MNHEY and CDR2 SMNVEV (reference sequence). V gave up 2 bases and J gave up 6 bases, with 14 bases separating them. This CDR3 spans 14 amino acids. The CDR3 region has the DNA TGTGCCAGCAGTTTAGGTTCAAAGGGACTCGAGCAGTACTTC. Translated: CASSLGSKGLEQYF.

The chain has TRBV11-1 and TRBJ2-3, with TRBD2 matching 10 bases. Per germline, CDR1 SGHAT and CDR2 FQDESV (reference sequence). The CDR3 covers 15 residues. V gave up 5 bases and J gave up 4 bases; unmatched junction bases: 6. The CDR3 protein is CASSQREGRADTQYF. In DNA, the CDR3 is TGTGCCAGCAGCCAGCGGGAGGGCCGCGCAGATACGCAGTATTTT.

Only one count was recorded for this clone. V and J are TRBV5-6 and TRBJ1-2, with D tentatively TRBD1 (6 bases). Germline V gene lookup returns CDR1 SGHDT and CDR2 YYEEEE. The length of the CDR3 is 13 residues. Trimming stripped 2 bases from V and 8 bases from J, with 13 bases between. Here the CDR3 DNA reads TGTGCCAGCAGCTTTGGGGGCGCGGGCGGCTACACCTTC. This translates into CASSFGGAGGYTF.

V gene TRBV6-4 combines with J gene TRBJ1-5; TRBD1 matches 7 bases. Trimming at V came to 5 bases and at J to 0 bases, leaving 7 bases not matched to a gene. This CDR3 comprises 16 residues. Germline lookup yields CDR1 MRHNA and CDR2 SNTAGT. In nucleotides, the CDR3 is TGTGCCAGCAGTTCTCACAGGGGAGATAGCAATCAGCCCCAGCATTTT. Amino acid sequence: CASSSHRGDSNQPQHF.

The genes are TRBV19 and TRBJ2-5, with TRBD1 matching over 9 bases. Unmatched junction bases numbered 4, after V lost 3 bases and J lost 5 bases. The CDR3 contains 14 residues. Germline-derived CDR1 and CDR2 are LNHDA and SQIVND (reference sequence). The CDR3 bases are TGTGCCAGTAGTATCGCCGGGACAGGGGAGACCCAGTACTTC. This codes for CASSIAGTGETQYF.

This chain uses TRBV7-9 with TRBJ2-3, with TRBD2 matching 9 bases. The CDR3 contains 18 residues. Germline V gene data show CDR1 as SEHNR and CDR2 as FQNEAQ (reference sequence). With V trimmed by 0 bases and J by 4 bases, 11 bases remained unmatched. As DNA, the CDR3 is TGTGCCAGCAGCTTAGCAAGGCAGAGCGGGAGGTTCGCAGATACGCAGTATTTT. It specifies CASSLARQSGRFADTQYF.

With respect to this clone: One end of the junction fails to match germline, which may point to a read error. The rearrangement links TRBV5-4 to TRBJ2-5, with D perhaps TRBD2 (6 bases). The V gene's germline CDR1 is SGHNT and CDR2 YYREEE (reference sequence). This CDR3 is 15 amino acids long. CDR3 sequence (DNA): TGTGCCAGCAGCGCAGAAAATACCCGCCAGGGACTCGTAGACTTC. It translates to CASSAENTRQGLVDF.

V and J are TRBV9 and TRBJ2-7, with 11 bases identical to TRBD1. The CDR3 consists of 16 residues. CDR1 SGDLS and CDR2 YYNGEE come from the germline V gene. The J segment lost 3 bases and the V segment lost 4 bases, leaving 9 bases of the junction unmatched. CDR3 region: CASSRQGQGDFYEQYF. The CDR3 coding sequence is TGTGCCAGCAGCAGACAGGGACAGGGGGATTTCTACGAGCAGTACTTC.

The CDR3: CASNGGSRNTEAFF. The CDR3 DNA sequence: TGTGCCAGCAATGGGGGGTCCCGGAACACTGAAGCTTTCTTT. The chain recombines TRBV25-1 with TRBJ1-1; D perhaps matches TRBD1 (5 bases). The CDR3 totals 14 residues. Germline loops: CDR1 MGHDK, CDR2 SYGVNS. V dropped 7 bases and J dropped 1 base, with 13 bases sitting between them.

The rearrangement links TRBV5-6 to TRBJ2-7, with D tentatively TRBD2 (6 bases). With 4 bases removed from V and 3 bases from J, the gap between germline ends came to 17 bases. The CDR3 runs 15 residues. Germline values: CDR1 SGHDT, CDR2 YYEEEE. This chain's CDR3 is CASSLYWEAYYEQYF. The CDR3 DNA is TGTGCCAGCAGCCTTTACTGGGAGGCGTACTACGAGCAGTACTTC.

This chain uses TRBV2 with TRBJ1-5; D is ambiguous. V was trimmed by 7 bases and J by 7 bases, leaving 11 bases between them. The CDR3 is 12 amino acids. The germline V gene has CDR1 SNHLY and CDR2 FYNNEI. The CDR3 coding sequence is TGTGCCAGCAACCGGGGTGGGCAGCCCCAGCATTTT. This sequence encodes CASNRGGQPQHF.

The CDR3: CASSLAGDSIYEQYF. The CDR3 DNA is TGTGCCAGCAGCTTAGCAGGGGACAGCATCTACGAGCAGTACTTC. The J gene is TRBJ2-7, the V gene TRBV11-3; the match to TRBD1 covers 7 bases. There are 15 residues in the CDR3. The germline V gene encodes CDR1 SGHNT and CDR2 YENEEA. With V trimmed by 1 base and J by 3 bases, 6 bases remained unmatched.

This clone was recorded once. The CDR3 region has the DNA TGCGCCAGCAGCGGGGGGGCAGGGACCTACGAGCAGTACTTC. It yields the protein CASSGGAGTYEQYF. V and J are TRBV5-1 and TRBJ2-7, with a tentative D call TRBD2 (7 bases). This CDR3 comprises 14 residues. With 4 bases removed from V and 2 bases from J, the gap between germline ends came to 13 bases. Germline V gene sequence: CDR1 SGHRS, CDR2 YFSETQ.

The chain recombines TRBV12-5 with TRBJ2-1, with 13 bases lining up with TRBD2. Germline-derived CDR1 and CDR2 are LGHNT and FRNRAP. V lost 0 bases to trimming and J lost 6 bases; unmatched junction nucleotides: 2. This CDR3 is built from 16 residues. CDR3 sequence: CASGLVLAGGPNEQFF. CDR3 sequence (DNA): TGTGCTAGTGGTTTGGTACTAGCGGGAGGGCCCAATGAGCAGTTCTTC.